This TCR beta chain was captured by sequencing in a study of CD8 T cells in Susac syndrome. An input of about 0.45 to 1 ug of RNA was subjected to reverse transcription using random hexamers. TCRdb ran MiXCR on the immunoSEQ multiplex PCR reads and lists one entry per CDR3 protein. The sample carries about 80,000 distinct CDR3 sequences, around 94% recorded once. Sequencing of TCR beta was carried out in blood CD8+ and CD4+ T cells. This CDR3 is built from 14 residues. The V and J ends lost 0 bases and 6 bases, in that order; junction bases with no gene match: 3. CDR1 is SGDLS, CDR2 YYNGEE, per germline.

The sequence came from a human donor in good health. This chain links TRBV9 with TRBJ1-2; 9 nucleotides agree with TRBD1. What was sequenced was CD8+ T cells from PBMCs. CDR3 in amino acids: CASSVGDRADGYTF. The CDR3 DNA follows: TGTGCCAGCAGCGTAGGGGACAGGGCTGATGGCTACACCTTC.